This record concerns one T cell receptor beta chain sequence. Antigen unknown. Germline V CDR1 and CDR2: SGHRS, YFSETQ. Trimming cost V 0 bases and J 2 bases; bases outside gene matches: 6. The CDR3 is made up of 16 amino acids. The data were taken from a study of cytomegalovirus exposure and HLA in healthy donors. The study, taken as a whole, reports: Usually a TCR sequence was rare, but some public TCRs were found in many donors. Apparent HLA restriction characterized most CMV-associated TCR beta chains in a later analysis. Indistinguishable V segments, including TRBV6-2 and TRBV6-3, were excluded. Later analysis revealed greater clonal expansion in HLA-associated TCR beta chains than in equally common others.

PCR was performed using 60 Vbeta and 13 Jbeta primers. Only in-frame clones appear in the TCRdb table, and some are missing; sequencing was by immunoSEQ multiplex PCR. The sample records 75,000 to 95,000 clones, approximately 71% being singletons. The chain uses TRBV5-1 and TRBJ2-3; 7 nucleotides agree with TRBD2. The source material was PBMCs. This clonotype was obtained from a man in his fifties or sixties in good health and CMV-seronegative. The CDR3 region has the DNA TGCGCCAGCAGCTTGGTCGCTAGCGGACTCACAGATACGCAGTATTTT. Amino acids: CASSLVASGLTDTQYF.